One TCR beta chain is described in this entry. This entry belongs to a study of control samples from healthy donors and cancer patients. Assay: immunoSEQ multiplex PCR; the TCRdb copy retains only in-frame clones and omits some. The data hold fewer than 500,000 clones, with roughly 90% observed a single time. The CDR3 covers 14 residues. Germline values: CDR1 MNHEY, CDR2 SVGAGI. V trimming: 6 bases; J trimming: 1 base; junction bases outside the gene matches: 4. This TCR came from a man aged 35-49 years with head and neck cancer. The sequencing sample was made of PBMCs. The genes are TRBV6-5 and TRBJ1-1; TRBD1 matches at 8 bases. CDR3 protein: CASRSGQGNTEAFF. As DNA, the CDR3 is TGTGCCAGCAGAAGTGGACAGGGGAACACTGAAGCTTTCTTT.